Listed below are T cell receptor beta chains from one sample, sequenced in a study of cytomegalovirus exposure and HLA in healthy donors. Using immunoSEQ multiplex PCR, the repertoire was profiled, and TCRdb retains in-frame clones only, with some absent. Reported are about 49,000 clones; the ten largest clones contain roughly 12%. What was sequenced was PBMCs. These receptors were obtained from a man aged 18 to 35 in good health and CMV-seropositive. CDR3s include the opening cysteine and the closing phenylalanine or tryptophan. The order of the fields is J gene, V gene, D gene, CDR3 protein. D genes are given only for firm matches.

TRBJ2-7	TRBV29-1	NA	CSVRTVGSFESSYEQYF
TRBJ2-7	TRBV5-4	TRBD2	CASSLKREGYEQYF
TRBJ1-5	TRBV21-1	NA	CASSPRDRGWNQPQHF
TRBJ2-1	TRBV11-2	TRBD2	CASSSGLAGGGSYNEQFF
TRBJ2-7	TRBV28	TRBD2	CASSGEGLRIGDEQYF
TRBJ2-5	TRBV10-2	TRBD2	CATYEGSGRGQETQYF
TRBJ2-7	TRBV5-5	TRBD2	CASSLAAGDLYEQYF
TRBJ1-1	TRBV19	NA	CASSIGGQRAFF
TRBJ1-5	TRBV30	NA	CAWSEAVNQPQHF
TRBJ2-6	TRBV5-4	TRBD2	CASSPTSVSSGANVLTF